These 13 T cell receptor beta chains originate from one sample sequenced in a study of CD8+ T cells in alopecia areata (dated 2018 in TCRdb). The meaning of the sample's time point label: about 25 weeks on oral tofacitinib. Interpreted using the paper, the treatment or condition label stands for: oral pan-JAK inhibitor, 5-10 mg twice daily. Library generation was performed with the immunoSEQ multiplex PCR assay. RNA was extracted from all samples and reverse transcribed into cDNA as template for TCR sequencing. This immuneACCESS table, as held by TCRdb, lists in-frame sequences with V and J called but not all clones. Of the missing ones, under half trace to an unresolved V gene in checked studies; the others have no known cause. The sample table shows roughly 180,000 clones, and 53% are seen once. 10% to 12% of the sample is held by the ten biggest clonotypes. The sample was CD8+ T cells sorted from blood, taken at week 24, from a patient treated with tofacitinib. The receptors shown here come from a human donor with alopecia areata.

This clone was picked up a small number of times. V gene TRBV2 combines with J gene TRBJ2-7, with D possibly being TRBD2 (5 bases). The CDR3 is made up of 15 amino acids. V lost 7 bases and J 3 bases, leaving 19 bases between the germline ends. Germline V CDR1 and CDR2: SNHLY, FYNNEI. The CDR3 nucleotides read TGTGCCAGCACCCTCATTGCTAGCCCGCGCTACGAGCAGTACTTC. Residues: CASTLIASPRYEQYF.

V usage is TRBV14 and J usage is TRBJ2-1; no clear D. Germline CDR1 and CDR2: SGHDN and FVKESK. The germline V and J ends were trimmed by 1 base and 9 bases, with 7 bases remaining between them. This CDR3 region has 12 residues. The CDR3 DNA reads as TGTGCCAGCAGCCAAGGAGGATTTGAGCAGTTCTTC. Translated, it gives CASSQGGFEQFF.

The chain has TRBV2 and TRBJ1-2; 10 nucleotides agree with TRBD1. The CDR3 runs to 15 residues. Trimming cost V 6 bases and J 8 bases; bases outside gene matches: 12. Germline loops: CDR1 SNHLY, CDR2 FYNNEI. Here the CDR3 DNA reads TGTGCCAGCAGCGCGCCGGGACAGGGGTTCATGGGCTACACCTTC. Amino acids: CASSAPGQGFMGYTF.

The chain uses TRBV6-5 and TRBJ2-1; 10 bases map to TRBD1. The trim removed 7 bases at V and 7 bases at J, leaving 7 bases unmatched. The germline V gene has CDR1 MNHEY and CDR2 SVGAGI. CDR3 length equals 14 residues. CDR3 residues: CASTLRTGGNEQFF. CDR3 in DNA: TGTGCCAGCACTTTAAGGACAGGGGGTAATGAGCAGTTCTTC.

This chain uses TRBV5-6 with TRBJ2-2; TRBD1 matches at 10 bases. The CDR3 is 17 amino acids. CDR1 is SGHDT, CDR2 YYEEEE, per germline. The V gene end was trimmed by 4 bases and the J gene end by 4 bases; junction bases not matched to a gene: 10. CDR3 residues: CASSKPTGGDGTGELFF. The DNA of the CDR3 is TGTGCCAGCAGCAAACCGACAGGGGGCGATGGCACCGGGGAGCTGTTTTTT.

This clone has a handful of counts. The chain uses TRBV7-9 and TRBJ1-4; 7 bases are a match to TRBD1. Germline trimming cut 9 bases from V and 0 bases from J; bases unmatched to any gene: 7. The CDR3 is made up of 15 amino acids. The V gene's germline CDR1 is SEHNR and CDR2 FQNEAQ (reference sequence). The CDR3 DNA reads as TGTGCCAGTGAGACAGGGATTGCAACTAATGAAAAACTGTTTTTT. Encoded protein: CASETGIATNEKLFF.

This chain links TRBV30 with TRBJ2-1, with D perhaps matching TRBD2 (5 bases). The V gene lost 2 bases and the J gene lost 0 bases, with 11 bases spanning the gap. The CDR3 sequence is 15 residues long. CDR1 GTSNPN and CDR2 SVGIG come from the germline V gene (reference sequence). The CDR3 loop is CAWSSGESSYNEQFF. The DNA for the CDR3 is TGTGCCTGGAGTTCCGGGGAAAGCTCCTACAATGAGCAGTTCTTC.

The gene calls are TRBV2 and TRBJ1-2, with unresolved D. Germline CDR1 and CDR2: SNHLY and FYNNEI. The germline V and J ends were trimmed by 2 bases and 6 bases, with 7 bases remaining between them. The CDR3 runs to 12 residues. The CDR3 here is CASSERRDGYTF. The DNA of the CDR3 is TGTGCCAGCAGTGAAAGGAGGGATGGCTACACCTTC.

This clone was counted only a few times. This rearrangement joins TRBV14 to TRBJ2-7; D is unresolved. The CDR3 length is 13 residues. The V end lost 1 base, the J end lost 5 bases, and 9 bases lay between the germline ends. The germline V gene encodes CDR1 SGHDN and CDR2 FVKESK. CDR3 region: CASSQVGHDEQYF. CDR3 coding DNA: TGTGCCAGCAGCCAAGTGGGCCATGACGAGCAGTACTTC.

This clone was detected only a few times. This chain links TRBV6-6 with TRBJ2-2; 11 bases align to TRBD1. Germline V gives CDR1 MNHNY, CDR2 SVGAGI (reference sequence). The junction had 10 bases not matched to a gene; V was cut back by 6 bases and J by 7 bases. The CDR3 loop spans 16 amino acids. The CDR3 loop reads CASSLGQGASSGELFF. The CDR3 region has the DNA TGTGCCAGCAGCTTAGGACAGGGGGCTTCCAGCGGGGAGCTGTTTTTT.

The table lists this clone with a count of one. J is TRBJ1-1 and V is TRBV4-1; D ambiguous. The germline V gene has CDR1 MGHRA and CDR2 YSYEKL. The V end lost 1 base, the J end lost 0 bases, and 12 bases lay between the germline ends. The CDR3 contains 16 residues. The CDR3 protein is CASSQVLGSMNTEAFF. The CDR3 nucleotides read TGCGCCAGCAGCCAAGTTTTAGGGAGCATGAACACTGAAGCTTTCTTT.

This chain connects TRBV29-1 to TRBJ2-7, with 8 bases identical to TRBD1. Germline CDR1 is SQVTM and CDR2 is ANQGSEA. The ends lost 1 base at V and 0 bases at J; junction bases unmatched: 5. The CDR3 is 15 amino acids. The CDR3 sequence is CSVEGDRGSSYEQYF. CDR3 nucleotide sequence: TGCAGCGTTGAAGGAGACAGGGGAAGCTCCTACGAGCAGTACTTC.

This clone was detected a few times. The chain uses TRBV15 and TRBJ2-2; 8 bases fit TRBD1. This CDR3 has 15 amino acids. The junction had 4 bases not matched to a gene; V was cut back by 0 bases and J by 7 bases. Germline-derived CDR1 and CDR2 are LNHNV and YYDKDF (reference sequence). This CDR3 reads CATSRERDRRGELFF. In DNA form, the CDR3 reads TGTGCCACCAGCAGAGAGCGGGACAGGCGCGGGGAGCTGTTTTTT.